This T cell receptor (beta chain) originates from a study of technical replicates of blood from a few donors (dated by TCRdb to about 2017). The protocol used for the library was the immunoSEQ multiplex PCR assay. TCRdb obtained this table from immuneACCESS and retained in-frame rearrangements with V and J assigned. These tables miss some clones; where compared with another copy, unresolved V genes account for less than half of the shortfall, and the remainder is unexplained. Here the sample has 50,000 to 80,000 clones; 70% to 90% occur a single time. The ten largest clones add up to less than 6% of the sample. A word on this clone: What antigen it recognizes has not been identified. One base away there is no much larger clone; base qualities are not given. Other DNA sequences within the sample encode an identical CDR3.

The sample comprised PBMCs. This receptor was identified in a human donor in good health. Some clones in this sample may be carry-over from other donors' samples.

The CDR3 here reads CASSRDSYEQYF. DNA sequence: TGCGCCAGCAGCAGAGACAGCTACGAGCAGTACTTC. The rearrangement combines TRBV5-1 with TRBJ2-7, with TRBD1 tentatively as D gene (5 bases match). The germline V gene specifies SGHRS as CDR1 and YFSETQ as CDR2. The junction carries 8 bases between V and J, which are trimmed by 4 bases and 3 bases respectively. There are 12 amino acids in the CDR3, from cysteine to phenylalanine inclusive. Just CDR3 DNA is preserved here, 36 bases in frame from base 1.